The next 6 T cell receptor beta chains were all read from a single sample in a study of T cell changes during pregnancy in multiple sclerosis. The method was immunoSEQ multiplex PCR; TCRdb's version includes in-frame clones alone and lacks a portion of them. The sample has approximately 40,000 clones, 85% to 95% seen once. Sequenced material: CD4+ T cells from peripheral blood mononuclear cells, taken in the third trimester of pregnancy. The source of these receptors is a female donor with multiple sclerosis, enrolled in a pregnancy study.

The J gene is TRBJ2-2, the V gene TRBV5-6; no reliable D call. Germline loops: CDR1 SGHDT, CDR2 YYEEEE. The CDR3 length is 15 residues. Trimming removed 1 base at V and 5 bases at J, with 12 bases between. CDR3 DNA: TGTGCCAGCAGCTTGAGAGGCCTCGGAACCGGGGAGCTGTTTTTT. Its protein is CASSLRGLGTGELFF.

CDR3 DNA: TGTGCCAGCACGTTCCTGAACACTGAAGCTTTCTTT. Its protein is CASTFLNTEAFF. J is TRBJ1-1 and V is TRBV28; no definite D call. The CDR3 contains 12 residues. V gave up 7 bases and J gave up 0 bases, with 6 bases separating them. The germline gives CDR1 MDHEN, CDR2 SYDVKM.

The chain employs TRBV9 and TRBJ2-1, with 9 nucleotides matching TRBD2. V trimming: 4 bases; J trimming: 2 bases; junction bases outside the gene matches: 7. Germline V gene data show CDR1 as SGDLS and CDR2 as YYNGEE. The CDR3 runs to 16 residues. The CDR3 is CASSSRLAGPYNEQFF. CDR3 DNA: TGTGCCAGCAGCTCCCGTCTAGCGGGACCCTACAATGAGCAGTTCTTC.

The V and J genes are TRBV5-5 and TRBJ1-4; 11 bases fit TRBD1. This CDR3 has 15 residues. J was trimmed by 11 bases and V by 4 bases; bases with no gene match: 10. Germline V CDR1 and CDR2: SGHKS, YYEKEE (reference sequence). CDR3 sequence reads: CASSPPGQGVRKLFF. CDR3 bases: TGTGCCAGCAGCCCGCCGGGACAGGGGGTGCGGAAACTGTTTTTT. The complete variable domain, with remaining parts taken from reference TRBV5-5 and TRBJ1-4, reads DAGVTQSPTHLIKTRGQQVTLRCSPISGHKSVSWYQQVLGQGPQFIFQYYEKEERGRGNFPDRFSARQFPNYSSELNVNALLLGDSALYLCASSPPGQGVRKLFFGSGTQLSVL.

The V and J genes are TRBV14 and TRBJ1-1; 8 bases line up with TRBD1. The germline V gene has CDR1 SGHDN and CDR2 FVKESK. The CDR3 length is 16 residues. After removal of 0 bases from V and 0 bases from J, the junction contained 3 bases not matched to a gene. The CDR3, as DNA: TGTGCCAGCAGCCAAGACAGGGGGCAGGTGAACACTGAAGCTTTCTTT. Amino acid sequence: CASSQDRGQVNTEAFF. Supplemented by reference TRBV14 and TRBJ1-1, the full variable domain reads EAGVTQFPSHSVIEKGQTVTLRCDPISGHDNLYWYRRVMGKEIKFLLHFVKESKQDESGMPNNRFLAERTGGTYSTLKVQPAELEDSGVYFCASSQDRGQVNTEAFFGQGTRLTVV.

The chain employs TRBV2 and TRBJ2-2; possibly TRBD1 for D (6 bases). Deletions cut 7 bases from V and 2 bases from J, with 11 bases between. The CDR3 extends over 14 amino acids. Germline V gene lookup returns CDR1 SNHLY and CDR2 FYNNEI. For the CDR3, the DNA is TGTGCCAGCAATGACAGGTTAAACACCGGGGAGCTGTTTTTT. Encoded protein: CASNDRLNTGELFF.